This TCR beta chain comes out of a study of T cells in Graves' hyperthyroidism and ophthalmopathy. The source material, RNA transcripts, was used to amplify TCR beta CDR3 regions. TCR CDR3 regions were first amplified by RT-PCR with HTBI primers. TCRdb passed the multiplex PCR reads through MiXCR, listing each CDR3 protein once. The sample holds fewer than 450,000 distinct CDR3 sequences, around 15% seen once. The source material was blood. The sequence came from a man aged 45-60 years with Graves' ophthalmopathy.

DNA for the CDR3: TGCGCCAGCAGCCAAGCTTGGGTAGACAACACCGGGGAGCTGTTTTTT. As protein: CASSQAWVDNTGELFF. The chain couples TRBV4-1 to TRBJ2-2, with no clear D. The length of the CDR3 is 16 residues. V lost 1 base, J lost 2 bases, and 11 bases lay in between. Germline lookup yields CDR1 MGHRA and CDR2 YSYEKL.